This T cell receptor (beta chain) is drawn from a study of blood T cells in healthy people across ages. Study results and caveats: The percentage of naive T cells correlated strongly with TCR beta diversity. More naive CD4+ cells and higher diversity were found in long-lived than in aged donors.

Then a second PCR, running about 6 to 11 cycles, was carried out with a sample-barcoded 5' primer and a J-beta primer mix. TCRdb processed the 5' RACE reads anew with MiXCR; each CDR3 protein has one entry. Of 630,000 or so distinct CDR3 sequences in the sample, about 34% were seen once. The CDR3 totals 14 residues. The ends were cut back, 3 bases at V and 7 bases at J, with 13 bases in the middle. Looked up from germline, CDR1 is MGHRA and CDR2 is YSYEKL. The table lists this clonotype with many counts. Its antigen remains unidentified. The study recruited healthy Caucasian donors from Russia who were aged about 6 to 95. Peripheral blood from each donor was collected in a volume of roughly 9.2 milliliters.

The specimen sequenced was blood. This clonotype was obtained from a woman older than 75 in good health. The chain combines TRBV4-1 with TRBJ2-1; the D is unclear. CDR3 loop: CASSHETVRNEQFF. In nucleotides, the CDR3 is TGCGCCAGCAGCCACGAAACTGTAAGAAATGAGCAGTTCTTC.